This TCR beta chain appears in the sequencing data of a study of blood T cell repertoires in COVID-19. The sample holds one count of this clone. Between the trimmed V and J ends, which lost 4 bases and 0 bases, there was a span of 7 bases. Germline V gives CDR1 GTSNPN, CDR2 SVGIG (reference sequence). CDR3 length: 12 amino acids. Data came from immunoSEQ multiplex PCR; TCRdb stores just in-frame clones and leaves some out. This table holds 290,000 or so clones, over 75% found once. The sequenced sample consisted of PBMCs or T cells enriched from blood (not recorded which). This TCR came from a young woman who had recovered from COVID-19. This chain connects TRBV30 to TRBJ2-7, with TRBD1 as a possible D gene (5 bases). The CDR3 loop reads CAWKQGSYEQYF. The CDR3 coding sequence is TGTGCCTGGAAGCAGGGCTCCTACGAGCAGTACTTC.